The following is a T cell receptor beta chain sequence with its context. TCRdb's copy holds only in-frame clones and misses some; the assay was immunoSEQ multiplex PCR. The sample has about half a million clones; roughly nine tenths are singletons. These data belong to a study of blood T cell repertoires in COVID-19. Study context: PBMCs, B-cell-depleted T cells, or T cells provided the cDNA or gDNA that made up the material.

Recruits, aged roughly 18 to 89 years, lived in 24 US areas. Cohort assignment relied on participant-reported clinical history. Cohort 3 recovered donors had two negative PCRs, clearance, or symptom resolution. Germline V gene data show CDR1 as SGHAT and CDR2 as FQNNGV. The V end was cut by 5 bases, the J end by 0 bases, with 13 bases between. CDR3 length equals 15 residues. The TCR comes from a woman in her sixties who had recovered from COVID-19. The V gene is TRBV11-2, the J gene TRBJ2-5; D gene ambiguous. The sequenced sample consisted of PBMCs or T cells enriched from blood (not recorded which). CDR3 residues: CASSPQTLYQETQYF. The CDR3, as DNA: TGTGCCAGCAGCCCCCAAACATTGTACCAAGAGACCCAGTACTTC. Drawing the rest from reference TRBV11-2 and TRBJ2-5, the complete variable domain is EAGVAQSPRYKIIEKRQSVAFWCNPISGHATLYWYQQILGQGPKLLIQFQNNGVVDDSQLPKDRFSAERLKGVDSTLKIQPAKLEDSAVYLCASSPQTLYQETQYFGPGTRLLVL.